The entry that follows covers one T cell receptor (beta chain) sequence. Clones were sequenced by immunoSEQ multiplex PCR, and TCRdb holds only the in-frame ones, with some missing. The sample yields 20,000 to 30,000 clones, under 95% seen once. CDR1 SGHVS and CDR2 FQNEAQ come from the germline V gene. CDR3 length: 17 residues. Trimming stripped 1 base from V and 0 bases from J, with 15 bases between. These data originate in a study of OX40 agonist ivuxolimab in advanced cancers. The V call is TRBV7-8, the J call TRBJ1-1; D is perhaps TRBD1 (5 bases). Here the sequenced sample was CD4+ or CD8+ T cells sorted from blood, taken in a trial of the OX40 agonist ivuxolimab. The source is an adult with an advanced solid tumor such as melanoma, head and neck, liver or kidney cancer. The CDR3 spells CASSLGQTSYMNTEAFF. As DNA, the CDR3 is TGTGCCAGCAGCTTAGGACAGACCTCATACATGAACACTGAAGCTTTCTTT.